The 2 T cell receptor beta chains given below trace back to one sample, sequenced in a study of Tregs in tolerant kidney transplant recipients. Libraries were prepared by immunoSEQ multiplex PCR; TCRdb keeps only in-frame clonotypes and omits some of them. The sample holds around 33,000 clones. Specimen: CD8+ T cells from blood, collected before the transplant. Receptors originate from a human donor who received a combined kidney and bone marrow transplant.

For this clone: Coverage ceases 3 residues before the CDR3 finishes, and the germline J gene fills in the end. The V gene is TRBV18, the J gene TRBJ2-7; perhaps TRBD2 as D (5 bases). Germline V gene data show CDR1 as KGHSH and CDR2 as LQKENI. The CDR3 runs to 14 residues. V was cut by 3 bases and J by 3 bases, with 12 bases left in between. The sequenced part of the CDR3 DNA is TGTGCCAGCTCACCCCCAACGGGGAACTACGAG. It is translated as CASSPPTGNYE. The full CDR3 sequence reads CASSPPTGNYEQYF. Variable domain in full (rest from reference TRBV18 and TRBJ2-7): NAGVMQNPRHLVRRRGQEARLRCSPMKGHSHVYWYRQLPEEGLKFMVYLQKENIIDESGMPKERFSAEFPKEGPSILRIQQVVRGDSAAYFCASSPPTGNYEQYFGPGTRLTVT.

The CDR3 DNA, read in part, is TGTGCCAGCAGTGGTAATCCAGGCCCCACCGGGGAG. It is translated as CASSGNPGPTGE. The whole CDR3 sequence reads CASSGNPGPTGELFF. V is TRBV6-1 and J is TRBJ2-2, with D unresolved. Sequencing ends 3 residues short of the CDR3 end; the germline J gene provides the rest. The V gene lost 4 bases and the J gene lost 4 bases, with 13 bases spanning the gap. Per the germline V gene, CDR1 is MNHNS and CDR2 is SASEGT. The CDR3 runs to 15 residues.